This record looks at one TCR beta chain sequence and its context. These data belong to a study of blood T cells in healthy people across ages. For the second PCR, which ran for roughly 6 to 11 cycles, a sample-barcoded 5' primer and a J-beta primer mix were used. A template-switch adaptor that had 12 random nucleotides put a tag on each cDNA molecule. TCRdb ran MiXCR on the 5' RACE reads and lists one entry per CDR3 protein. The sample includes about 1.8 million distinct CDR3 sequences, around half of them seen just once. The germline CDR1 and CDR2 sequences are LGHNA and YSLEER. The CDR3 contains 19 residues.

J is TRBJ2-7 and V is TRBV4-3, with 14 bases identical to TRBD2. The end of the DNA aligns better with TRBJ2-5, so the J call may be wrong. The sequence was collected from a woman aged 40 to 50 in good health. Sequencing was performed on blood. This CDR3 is CASSQGLAGGPSPQKTQYF. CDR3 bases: TGCGCCAGCAGCCAAGGACTAGCGGGGGGGCCGAGTCCGCAGAAGACCCAGTACTTC.